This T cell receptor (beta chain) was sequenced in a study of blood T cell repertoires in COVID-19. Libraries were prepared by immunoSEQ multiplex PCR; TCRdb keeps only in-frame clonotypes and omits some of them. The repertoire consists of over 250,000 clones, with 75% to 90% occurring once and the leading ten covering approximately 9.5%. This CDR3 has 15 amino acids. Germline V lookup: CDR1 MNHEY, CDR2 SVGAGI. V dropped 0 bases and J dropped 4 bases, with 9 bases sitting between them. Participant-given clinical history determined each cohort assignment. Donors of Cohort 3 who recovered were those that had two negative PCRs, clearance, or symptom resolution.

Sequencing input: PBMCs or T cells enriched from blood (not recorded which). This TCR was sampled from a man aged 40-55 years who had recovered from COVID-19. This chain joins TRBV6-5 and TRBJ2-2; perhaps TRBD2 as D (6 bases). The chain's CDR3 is CASSYSGGPTGELFF. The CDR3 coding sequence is TGTGCCAGCAGTTACTCCGGGGGTCCCACCGGGGAGCTGTTTTTT.